The rows below give T cell receptor beta chains drawn from one sample of a study of regulatory T cells in long-lasting Graves disease. TCRdb re-called the multiplex PCR reads with MiXCR, one entry per CDR3 protein. The data contain around 430,000 distinct CDR3 sequences, 20% to 25% of them singletons. Sample: peripheral blood mononuclear cells (PBMCs), taken when the disease was refractory, from a patient treated with antithyroid drugs. The receptors derive from a female donor with Graves disease. Each CDR3 is given with its conserved first and last residue. Rows may omit the clone size; those that give it use once, few, many or a size class.

V gene,clone size,J gene,CDR3 protein
TRBV5-1,many,TRBJ2-7,CASSLAVQGREQYF
TRBV7-9,-,TRBJ2-5,CASSSTGQGMRETQYF
TRBV20-1,-,TRBJ2-7,CSARKPTSGSIYEQYF
TRBV2,many,TRBJ1-6,CASIPGTQRNSPLHF
TRBV6-1,-,TRBJ2-1,CASSGLAGSLDEQFF
TRBV29-1,many,TRBJ1-1,CSAEAGGDTEAFF
TRBV7-9,-,TRBJ1-2,CASSLDGRKGYTF
TRBV28,few,TRBJ2-1,CATRPSSYNEQFF
TRBV30,-,TRBJ1-5,CAWRRPGLNQPQHF
TRBV10-3,-,TRBJ1-5,CAISESGQGAQPQHF
TRBV7-9,many,TRBJ1-2,CASSFGEGQGYGYTF
TRBV30,few,TRBJ1-6,CAWSVSGLGSPLHF
TRBV12-3/TRBV12-4,many,TRBJ2-5,CASSTPSETQYF
TRBV19,few,TRBJ1-2,CASRDRGGFYGYTF
TRBV12-3/TRBV12-4,many,TRBJ1-5,CASSFSGGSQPQHF
TRBV5-1,-,TRBJ2-2,CASRSSNSPNTGELFF
TRBV7-3,few,TRBJ2-1,CASSLRSGPYNEQFF
TRBV24-1,few,TRBJ1-2,CATSDLTPTGTYGYTF
TRBV14,few,TRBJ1-1,CASSQESWVGTEAFF
TRBV4-3,-,TRBJ2-7,CASSFSLTYEQYF
TRBV11-2,-,TRBJ2-3,CASSLTGWTRTDTQYF
TRBV14,few,TRBJ1-4,CASSLGITGGAEKLFF
TRBV19,many,TRBJ2-7,CASTSTGGTREQYF
TRBV19,many,TRBJ2-2,CASRKQGGRLAGANTGELFF
TRBV7-2,many,TRBJ1-2,CASSLQTGGGGYTF
TRBV6-9,few,TRBJ1-1,CASSYSDREEGAEAFF
TRBV5-1,few,TRBJ2-4,CASSLEVIGVLGNIQYF
TRBV4-1,-,TRBJ2-2,CASSQEMTSIYTGELFF
TRBV7-8,many,TRBJ1-2,CASSGDGGGYTF
TRBV2,few,TRBJ2-2,CASSRDRSNTGELFF
TRBV6-6,many,TRBJ2-5,CASSYSGGLDQETQYF
TRBV27,-,TRBJ1-1,CASKDRNTEALF
TRBV5-1,-,TRBJ2-7,CASSPGLDGGEQYF
TRBV29-1,-,TRBJ2-7,CSVKPLTAYEQYF
TRBV20-1,-,TRBJ2-7,CSASLGQTYEQYF
TRBV4-1,-,TRBJ2-5,CASSQGGSLETQYF
TRBV27,few,TRBJ1-2,CASSQGAFGGYTF
TRBV6-2/TRBV6-3,few,TRBJ2-1,CASSYGGGRGHEQFF
TRBV10-3,many,TRBJ2-7,CATGGVYEQYF
TRBV3-1,-,TRBJ2-6,CASFGTASSGANVLTF